This entry concerns a single T cell receptor beta chain. Its specificity is unknown. The data belong to a study of cytomegalovirus exposure and HLA in healthy donors. CDR3 length: 14 amino acids. Trimming pared 1 base from V and 7 bases from J, leaving 10 bases between. Germline CDR1 is LNHDA and CDR2 is SQIVND (reference sequence). PCR amplification relied on 60 Vbeta primers (plus 13 Jbeta primers). Assay used: immunoSEQ multiplex PCR; TCRdb lists only in-frame clones, some missing. This sample has 100,000 to 150,000 clones, with 75% to 90% found just once. Study-level results: TCR beta V segments were, for the most part, productive about 87% or about 30% of the time in an earlier analysis. The study labeled 150 to 200 TCR beta chains cytomegalovirus-associated.

This receptor was identified in a man aged 25 to 40 in good health and CMV-seronegative. Sequenced input: PBMCs. The chain recombines TRBV19 with TRBJ1-4; no firm D call. CDR3 region: CASSIVAGFEKLFF. The CDR3, as DNA: TGTGCCAGTAGTATAGTCGCGGGGTTTGAAAAACTGTTTTTT.